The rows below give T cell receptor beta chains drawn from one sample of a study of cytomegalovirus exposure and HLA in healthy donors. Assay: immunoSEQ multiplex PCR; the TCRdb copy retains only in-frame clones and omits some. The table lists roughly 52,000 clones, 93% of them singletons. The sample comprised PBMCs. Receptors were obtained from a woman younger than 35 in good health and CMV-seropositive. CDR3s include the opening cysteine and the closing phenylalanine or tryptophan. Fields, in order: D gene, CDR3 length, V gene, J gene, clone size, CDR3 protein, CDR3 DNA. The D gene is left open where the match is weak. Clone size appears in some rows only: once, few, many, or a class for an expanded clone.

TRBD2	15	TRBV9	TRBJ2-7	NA	CASSPGLAGLYEQYF	TGTGCCAGCAGCCCGGGACTAGCGGGCCTCTACGAGCAGTACTTC
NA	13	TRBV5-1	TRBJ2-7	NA	CASSLGAAYEQYF	TGCGCCAGCAGCTTGGGGGCAGCTTACGAGCAGTACTTC
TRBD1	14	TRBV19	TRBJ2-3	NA	CASSRGTGTDTQYF	TGTGCCAGTAGTAGGGGGACAGGAACAGATACGCAGTATTTT
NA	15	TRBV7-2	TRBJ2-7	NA	CASSLDLHNSYEQYF	TGTGCCAGCAGCTTAGATTTGCACAACTCCTACGAGCAGTACTTC
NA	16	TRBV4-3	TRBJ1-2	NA	CASSPSLRQRDYGYTF	TGCGCCAGCAGCCCTTCTTTGAGGCAGCGTGACTATGGCTACACCTTC
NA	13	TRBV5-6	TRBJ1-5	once	CASSFGGNQPQHF	TGTGCCAGCAGCTTCGGGGGCAATCAGCCCCAGCATTTT
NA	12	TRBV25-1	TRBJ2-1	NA	CASSDGYNEQFF	TGTGCCAGCAGTGACGGCTACAATGAGCAGTTCTTC
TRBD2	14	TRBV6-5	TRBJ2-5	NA	CASSPRLAEETQYF	TGTGCCAGCAGTCCGCGACTAGCGGAAGAGACCCAGTACTTC
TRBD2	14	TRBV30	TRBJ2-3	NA	CAYLRRGARDTQYF	TGTGCCTACCTACGGCGGGGGGCCAGAGATACGCAGTATTTT
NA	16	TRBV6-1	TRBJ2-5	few	CASSEGGRPGEGAQYF	TGTGCCAGCAGTGAAGGGGGACGCCCGGGGGAAGGGGCCCAGTACTTC
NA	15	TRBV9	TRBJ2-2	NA	CASSVEHRFTGELFF	TGTGCCAGCAGCGTAGAGCACAGATTCACCGGGGAGCTGTTTTTT
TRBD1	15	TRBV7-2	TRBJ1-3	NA	CASRITGGSGNTIYF	TGTGCCAGCAGAATAACAGGGGGCTCTGGAAACACCATATATTTT
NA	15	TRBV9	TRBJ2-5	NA	CASSVESSGEETQYF	TGTGCCAGCAGCGTAGAGAGTTCGGGAGAGGAGACCCAGTACTTC
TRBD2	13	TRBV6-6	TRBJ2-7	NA	CASSSASGYEQYF	TGTGCCAGCAGTTCCGCTAGCGGCTACGAGCAGTACTTC
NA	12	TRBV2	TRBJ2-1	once	CASSFGSGEQFF	TGTGCCAGCTCCTTTGGGTCGGGTGAGCAGTTCTTC
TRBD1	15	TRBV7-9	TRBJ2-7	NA	CASSLGQGGSYEQYF	TGTGCCAGCAGCTTAGGACAGGGGGGCTCCTACGAGCAGTACTTC
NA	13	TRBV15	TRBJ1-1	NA	CATSRESRTEAFF	TGTGCCACCAGCAGAGAGTCGAGGACTGAAGCTTTCTTT
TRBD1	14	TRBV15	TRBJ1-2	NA	CATSGDREVSGYTF	TGTGCCACCAGCGGGGACAGGGAAGTGTCTGGCTACACCTTC
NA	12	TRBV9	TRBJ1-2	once	CASNREGNGYTF	TGTGCCAGCAACAGGGAGGGCAATGGCTACACCTTC
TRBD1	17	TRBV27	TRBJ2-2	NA	CASSPGQGAMDTGELFF	TGTGCCAGCAGTCCGGGACAGGGGGCGATGGACACCGGGGAGCTGTTTTTT
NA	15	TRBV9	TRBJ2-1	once	CASSVGTESYNEQFF	TGTGCCAGCAGCGTAGGGACAGAGTCCTACAATGAGCAGTTCTTC
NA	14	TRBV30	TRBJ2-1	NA	CAWSGLAVYNEQFF	TGTGCCTGGAGTGGTCTGGCTGTCTACAATGAGCAGTTCTTC
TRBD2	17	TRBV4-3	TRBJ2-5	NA	CASSHAPTSGGEETQYF	TGCGCCAGCAGCCATGCACCCACTAGCGGGGGGGAAGAGACCCAGTACTTC
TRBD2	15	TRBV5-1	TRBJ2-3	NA	CASQKAGSTTDTQYF	TGCGCCAGCCAAAAAGCGGGGTCAACCACGGATACGCAGTATTTT
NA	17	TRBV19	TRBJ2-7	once	CASSITVKVGRIYEQYF	TGTGCCAGTAGTATTACGGTCAAGGTAGGGAGGATTTACGAGCAGTACTTC
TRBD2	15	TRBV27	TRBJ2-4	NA	CASSLGGEQRDIQYF	TGTGCCAGCAGTTTAGGGGGGGAGCAGCGGGACATTCAGTACTTC
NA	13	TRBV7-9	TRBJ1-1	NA	CASSLSGIRKAFF	TGTGCCAGCAGCTTATCGGGGATACGGAAAGCTTTCTTT
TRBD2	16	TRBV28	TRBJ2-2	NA	CASRLSGGTGSGELFF	TGTGCCAGCAGACTGAGCGGGGGGACGGGGAGCGGGGAGCTGTTTTTT
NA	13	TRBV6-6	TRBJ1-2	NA	CASSYRGSGGYTF	TGTGCCAGCAGTTATAGGGGGTCGGGTGGCTACACCTTC
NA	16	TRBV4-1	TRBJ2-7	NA	CASSQDMRAVSYEQYF	TGCGCCAGCAGCCAAGATATGCGGGCAGTCTCCTACGAGCAGTACTTC
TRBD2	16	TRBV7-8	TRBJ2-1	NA	CASSFKRLAGNNEQFF	TGTGCCAGCAGCTTTAAAAGACTAGCGGGGAACAATGAGCAGTTCTTC
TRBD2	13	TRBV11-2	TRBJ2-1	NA	CASSPGGGGSEFF	TGTGCCAGCAGCCCCGGCGGGGGGGGGTCCGAGTTCTTC
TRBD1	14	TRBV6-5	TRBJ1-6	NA	CASSSRQGQSPLHF	TGTGCCAGCAGTTCTAGACAGGGGCAATCACCCCTCCACTTT
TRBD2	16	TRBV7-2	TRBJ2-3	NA	CASSLAASGGASTQYF	TGTGCCAGCAGCTTAGCAGCTAGCGGGGGGGCGTCTACGCAGTATTTT
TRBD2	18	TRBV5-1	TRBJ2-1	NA	CASSLYSASGGPYNEQFF	TGCGCCAGCAGCTTGTATTCGGCTAGCGGGGGGCCGTACAATGAGCAGTTCTTC
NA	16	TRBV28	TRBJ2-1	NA	CASSLVAFPSYNEQFF	TGTGCCAGCAGTTTGGTGGCTTTTCCCTCCTACAATGAGCAGTTCTTC
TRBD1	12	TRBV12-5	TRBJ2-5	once	CASGDRGETQYF	TGTGCTAGTGGTGACAGGGGTGAGACCCAGTACTTC
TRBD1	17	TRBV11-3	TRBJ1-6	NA	CASSPGIRDRGGSPLHF	TGTGCCAGCAGCCCAGGTATCCGGGACAGGGGTGGTTCACCCCTCCACTTT
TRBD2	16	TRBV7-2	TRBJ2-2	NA	CASSTQRGGLTGELFF	TGTGCCAGCAGCACACAGCGGGGGGGCTTAACCGGGGAGCTGTTTTTT
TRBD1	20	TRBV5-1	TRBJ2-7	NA	CASSSTAGQGAVMAHYEQYF	TGCGCCAGCAGCTCTACCGCGGGACAGGGGGCGGTCATGGCACATTACGAGCAGTACTTC
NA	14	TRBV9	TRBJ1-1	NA	CASSVGSGNTEAFF	TGTGCCAGCAGCGTAGGCTCGGGGAACACTGAAGCTTTCTTT
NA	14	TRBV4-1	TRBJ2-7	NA	CASSQDLRPYEQYF	TGCGCCAGCAGCCAAGATCTGAGGCCATACGAGCAGTACTTC
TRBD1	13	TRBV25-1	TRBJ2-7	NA	CASSQTGGDEQYF	TGTGCCAGCAGTCAGACAGGGGGGGACGAGCAGTACTTC
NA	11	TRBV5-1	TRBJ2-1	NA	CASSLSFEQFF	TGCGCCAGCAGCTTATCCTTCGAGCAGTTCTTC
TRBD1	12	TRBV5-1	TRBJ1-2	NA	CASSLQGNGYTF	TGCGCCAGCAGCTTACAGGGGAACGGCTACACCTTC
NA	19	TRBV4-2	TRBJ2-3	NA	CASSQESPPTTSSTDTQYF	TGTGCCAGCAGCCAAGAAAGTCCCCCGACTACCTCTAGCACAGATACGCAGTATTTT
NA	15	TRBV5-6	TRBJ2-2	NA	CATLGRDANTGELFF	TGTGCCACTTTGGGCCGGGATGCGAACACCGGGGAGCTGTTTTTT
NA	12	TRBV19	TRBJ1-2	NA	CASMKGVYGYTF	TGTGCCAGTATGAAGGGAGTCTATGGCTACACCTTC
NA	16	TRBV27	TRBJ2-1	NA	CASSLLSGVPYNEQFF	TGTGCCAGCAGTTTATTGTCAGGGGTCCCCTACAATGAGCAGTTCTTC